Listed below are T cell receptor beta chains from one sample, sequenced in a study of a mutant IDH1 vaccine in newly diagnosed glioma. Antigens of these TCRs are unknown. TCRdb's copy holds only in-frame clones and misses some; the assay was immunoSEQ multiplex PCR. The repertoire includes some 33,000 clones, 45% to 70% of them detected once, and roughly 9.6% sits in the top ten. Specimen: PBMCs, collected from a glioma patient whose treatment included an IDH1 peptide vaccine. The receptors shown here come from a woman aged 18-29 years with glioma. Each CDR3 is given with its conserved first and last residue. The order of the fields is clone size, V gene, D gene, J gene, CDR3 DNA, CDR3 protein. A D gene is named only where the DNA matches it firmly. Clone size is not always given. Where it is, it says once, few, many or a class for expanded clones.

clone size: -; V gene: TRBV7-2; D gene: -; J gene: TRBJ2-1; CDR3 DNA: TGTGCCAGCAGTTACGGGGGCGGCTCCTACAATGAGCAGTTCTTC; CDR3 protein: CASSYGGGSYNEQFF
clone size: -; V gene: TRBV5-1; D gene: -; J gene: TRBJ1-5; CDR3 DNA: TGCGCCAGCAGCTTTGCGGGAGGCAATCAGCCCCAGCATTTT; CDR3 protein: CASSFAGGNQPQHF
clone size: -; V gene: TRBV7-9; D gene: -; J gene: TRBJ2-1; CDR3 DNA: TGTGCCAGCAGCTCCCCGGGAAATGAGCAGTTCTTC; CDR3 protein: CASSSPGNEQFF
clone size: few; V gene: TRBV25-1; D gene: -; J gene: TRBJ1-1; CDR3 DNA: TGTGCCAGCAGCGGGGCCACGGGGGCTGACGCTTTCTTT; CDR3 protein: CASSGATGADAFF
clone size: few; V gene: TRBV28; D gene: -; J gene: TRBJ1-2; CDR3 DNA: TGTGCCAGCAGTTTGAGCAGCGTCCGCGGCTACACCTTC; CDR3 protein: CASSLSSVRGYTF
clone size: -; V gene: TRBV7-2; D gene: -; J gene: TRBJ1-2; CDR3 DNA: TGTGCCAGCAGCTTAGGAAGCTTGAAGTATGGCTACACCTTC; CDR3 protein: CASSLGSLKYGYTF
clone size: -; V gene: TRBV7-8; D gene: -; J gene: TRBJ1-3; CDR3 DNA: TGTGCCAGCAGCTTAGTTTCTAAGGGAAACACCATATATTTT; CDR3 protein: CASSLVSKGNTIYF
clone size: few; V gene: TRBV7-2; D gene: -; J gene: TRBJ2-7; CDR3 DNA: TGTGCCAGCAGCTTAACTTCTAGCGCCTCCTACGAGCAGTACTTC; CDR3 protein: CASSLTSSASYEQYF
clone size: once; V gene: TRBV7-9; D gene: TRBD2; J gene: TRBJ2-1; CDR3 DNA: TGTGCCAGCAGCAAGGGACTAGCGGGGAAGAATGAGCAGTTCTTC; CDR3 protein: CASSKGLAGKNEQFF
clone size: -; V gene: TRBV2; D gene: -; J gene: TRBJ1-3; CDR3 DNA: TGTGCCAGCATAAGTCAGGAGATGTCCGGAAACACCATATATTTT; CDR3 protein: CASISQEMSGNTIYF
clone size: few; V gene: TRBV10-3; D gene: TRBD1; J gene: TRBJ1-1; CDR3 DNA: TGTGCCATCAGAGAGGGGGCTGAAGGAAACACTGAAGCTTTCTTT; CDR3 protein: CAIREGAEGNTEAFF
clone size: few; V gene: TRBV2; D gene: TRBD1; J gene: TRBJ1-4; CDR3 DNA: TGTGCCAGCAGGCCCACAGGGGTTGTTAATGAAAAACTGTTTTTT; CDR3 protein: CASRPTGVVNEKLFF
clone size: -; V gene: TRBV7-8; D gene: TRBD2; J gene: TRBJ2-7; CDR3 DNA: TGTGCCAGCAGCTTAGGGGGACTAGCGGGGGTATACGAGCAGTACTTC; CDR3 protein: CASSLGGLAGVYEQYF
clone size: -; V gene: TRBV9; D gene: -; J gene: TRBJ2-1; CDR3 DNA: TGTGCCAGCAGCTCTCAGCCTTTTTATGAGCAGTTCTTC; CDR3 protein: CASSSQPFYEQFF
clone size: few; V gene: TRBV27; D gene: TRBD2; J gene: TRBJ2-1; CDR3 DNA: TGTGCCAGCAGTCCCCAGGGACTAGCGGGAGGGCATGAGCAGTTCTTC; CDR3 protein: CASSPQGLAGGHEQFF
clone size: -; V gene: TRBV19; D gene: -; J gene: TRBJ2-3; CDR3 DNA: TGTGCCAGTAGGAGCGCCTCAAGCACAGATACGCAGTATTTT; CDR3 protein: CASRSASSTDTQYF
clone size: few; V gene: TRBV19; D gene: TRBD2; J gene: TRBJ2-1; CDR3 DNA: TGTGCCAGTAGGTCGTCTAGCGGGACAGTCGATGAGCAGTTCTTC; CDR3 protein: CASRSSSGTVDEQFF
clone size: few; V gene: TRBV7-2; D gene: TRBD1; J gene: TRBJ1-2; CDR3 DNA: TGTGCCAGCAGCCGACCGGGACAGTACTATGGCTACACCTTC; CDR3 protein: CASSRPGQYYGYTF
clone size: -; V gene: TRBV10-3; D gene: TRBD2; J gene: TRBJ2-1; CDR3 DNA: TGTGCCATGCAGACTCCGGGACTAGCGGGGGACAATGAGCAGTTCTTC; CDR3 protein: CAMQTPGLAGDNEQFF
clone size: -; V gene: TRBV4-1; D gene: -; J gene: TRBJ1-4; CDR3 DNA: TGCGCCAGCAGCCCACCGGGTTTATGGGATGAAAAACTGTTTTTT; CDR3 protein: CASSPPGLWDEKLFF
clone size: -; V gene: TRBV4-1; D gene: -; J gene: TRBJ1-3; CDR3 DNA: TGCGCCAGCAGCCAGCCCGGGACTCTAAAACGTGGAAACACCATATATTTT; CDR3 protein: CASSQPGTLKRGNTIYF
clone size: -; V gene: TRBV7-3; D gene: TRBD1; J gene: TRBJ2-2; CDR3 DNA: TGTGCCAGCAGCTTGACAGGGGGCAGGTCCGGGGAGCTGTTTTTT; CDR3 protein: CASSLTGGRSGELFF
clone size: -; V gene: TRBV5-8; D gene: TRBD2; J gene: TRBJ2-7; CDR3 DNA: TGTGCCAGCAGCTTGGTGGCTAGCGGGACCTACGAGCAGTACTTC; CDR3 protein: CASSLVASGTYEQYF
clone size: -; V gene: TRBV30; D gene: -; J gene: TRBJ2-2; CDR3 DNA: TGTGCCTGGAGTAATAGAAGGGGGATGACCGGGGAGCTGTTTTTT; CDR3 protein: CAWSNRRGMTGELFF
clone size: -; V gene: TRBV6-1; D gene: -; J gene: TRBJ2-7; CDR3 DNA: TGTGCCACCAGGATTACAGTCTACGAGCAGTACTTC; CDR3 protein: CATRITVYEQYF
clone size: once; V gene: TRBV7-2; D gene: -; J gene: TRBJ2-5; CDR3 DNA: TGTGCCAGCAGCTCCGAACGTCTAGGCCAAGAGACCCAGTACTTC; CDR3 protein: CASSSERLGQETQYF
clone size: few; V gene: TRBV30; D gene: -; J gene: TRBJ2-2; CDR3 DNA: TGTGCCTGGAGTTGGGGGGCCGGGGAGCTGTTTTTT; CDR3 protein: CAWSWGAGELFF
clone size: -; V gene: TRBV18; D gene: -; J gene: TRBJ1-3; CDR3 DNA: TGTGCCAGCTCACCCCTCGGCCAGGGTACTGGAAACACCATATATTTT; CDR3 protein: CASSPLGQGTGNTIYF
clone size: -; V gene: TRBV7-8; D gene: -; J gene: TRBJ2-1; CDR3 DNA: TGTGCCAGCAGCTTAGAACTACAGTCCAGGAAGCAGTTCTTC; CDR3 protein: CASSLELQSRKQFF
clone size: -; V gene: TRBV4-1; D gene: TRBD1; J gene: TRBJ1-1; CDR3 DNA: TGCGCCAGCAGCCAGGGACAGATGAACACTGAAGCTTTCTTT; CDR3 protein: CASSQGQMNTEAFF
clone size: -; V gene: TRBV29-1; D gene: -; J gene: TRBJ2-3; CDR3 DNA: TGCAGCGTCGCTCTCGGACGTTTCAGAGCCACAGATACGCAGTATTTT; CDR3 protein: CSVALGRFRATDTQYF
clone size: -; V gene: TRBV4-2; D gene: -; J gene: TRBJ2-1; CDR3 DNA: TGTGCCAGCAGCCAAGATGGGGGCGATGAGCAGTTCTTC; CDR3 protein: CASSQDGGDEQFF
clone size: -; V gene: TRBV7-2; D gene: TRBD2; J gene: TRBJ2-1; CDR3 DNA: TGTGCCAGCAGCTCCAGGAGCGGGATAGCGAACAATGAGCAGTTCTTC; CDR3 protein: CASSSRSGIANNEQFF
clone size: -; V gene: TRBV4-2; D gene: TRBD2; J gene: TRBJ2-2; CDR3 DNA: TGTGCCAGCAGCCAAGATGGGAGCGGGAGGGCCCAGGATGACACCGGGGAGCTGTTTTTT; CDR3 protein: CASSQDGSGRAQDDTGELFF
clone size: few; V gene: TRBV28; D gene: -; J gene: TRBJ1-4; CDR3 DNA: TGTGCCAGCAGTCCCCCGTGGTCCGGCCCCTATGAAAAACTGTTTTTT; CDR3 protein: CASSPPWSGPYEKLFF
clone size: -; V gene: TRBV5-1; D gene: -; J gene: TRBJ1-5; CDR3 DNA: TGCGCCAGCAGCTTAGGGGCTGAAAATCAGCCCCAGCATTTT; CDR3 protein: CASSLGAENQPQHF
clone size: -; V gene: TRBV28; D gene: -; J gene: TRBJ1-6; CDR3 DNA: TGTGCCAGCTTGGGAGGGAATAATTCACCCCTCCACTTT; CDR3 protein: CASLGGNNSPLHF